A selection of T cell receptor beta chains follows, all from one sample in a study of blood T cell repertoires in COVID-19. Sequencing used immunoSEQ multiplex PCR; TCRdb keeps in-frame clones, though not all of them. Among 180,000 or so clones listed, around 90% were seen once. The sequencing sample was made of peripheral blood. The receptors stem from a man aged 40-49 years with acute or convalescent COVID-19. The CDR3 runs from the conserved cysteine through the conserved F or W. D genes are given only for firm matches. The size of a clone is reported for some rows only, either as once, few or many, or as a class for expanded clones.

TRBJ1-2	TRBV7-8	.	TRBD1	CASSRDRSLGYTF	TGTGCCAGCAGCCGGGACAGGTCCCTTGGCTACACCTTC
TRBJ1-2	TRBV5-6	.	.	CASSHTGNYGYTF	TGTGCCAGCAGCCACACGGGGAACTATGGCTACACCTTC
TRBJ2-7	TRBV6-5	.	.	CASSYSRSDSVFEQYF	TGTGCCAGCAGTTACTCGAGGTCCGATTCTGTATTCGAGCAGTACTTC
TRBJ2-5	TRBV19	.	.	CASSLGGKAFLGAQYF	TGTGCCAGTAGTTTGGGGGGTAAAGCCTTTCTTGGGGCCCAGTACTTC
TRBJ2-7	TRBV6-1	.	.	CASSEGQAGLYEQYF	TGTGCCAGCAGTGAAGGTCAGGCAGGCCTCTACGAGCAGTACTTC
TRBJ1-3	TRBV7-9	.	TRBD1	CASSSRQGADGNTIYF	TGTGCCAGCAGCTCAAGACAGGGGGCTGATGGAAACACCATATATTTT
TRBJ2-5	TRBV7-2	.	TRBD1	CASSARTGMEETQYF	TGTGCCAGCAGCGCGCGGACAGGGATGGAGGAGACCCAGTACTTC
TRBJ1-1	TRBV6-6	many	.	CASSFRLGINTEAFF	TGTGCCAGCAGTTTCCGGTTGGGCATAAACACTGAAGCTTTCTTT
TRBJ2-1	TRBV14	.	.	CASSPPRQFF	TGTGCCAGCAGCCCTCCTAGGCAGTTCTTC
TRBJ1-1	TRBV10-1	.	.	CASSTQGNTEAFF	TGCGCCAGCAGCACACAGGGGAACACTGAAGCTTTCTTT
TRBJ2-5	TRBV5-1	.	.	CASSLAGTGEETQYF	TGCGCCAGCAGCTTGGCCGGGACGGGGGAAGAGACCCAGTACTTC
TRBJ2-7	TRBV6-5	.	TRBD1	CASTLRGRGRGEQYF	TGTGCCAGCACCCTCCGGGGCAGGGGGCGTGGGGAGCAGTACTTC
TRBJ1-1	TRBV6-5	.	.	CASSIPGGTEAFF	TGTGCCAGCAGCATCCCGGGGGGGACTGAAGCTTTCTTT
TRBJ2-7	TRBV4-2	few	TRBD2	CASSPQRGGYEQYF	TGTGCCAGCAGTCCGCAGCGGGGGGGCTACGAGCAGTACTTC
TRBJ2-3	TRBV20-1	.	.	CSAASGDTQYF	TGCAGTGCGGCCTCAGGAGATACGCAGTATTTT
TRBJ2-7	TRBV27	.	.	CASSHQRGAYEQYF	TGTGCCAGCAGTCATCAGCGCGGGGCCTACGAGCAGTACTTC
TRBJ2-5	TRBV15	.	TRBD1	CATSRDRSGTEEYF	TGTGCCACCAGCAGAGATAGGTCTGGGACAGAAGAGTACTTC
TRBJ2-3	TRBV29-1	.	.	CSGEGGTDTQYF	TGCAGCGGCGAGGGGGGCACAGATACGCAGTATTTT
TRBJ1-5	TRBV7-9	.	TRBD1	CASSREGDRPQHF	TGTGCCAGCAGCAGAGAAGGGGACAGGCCCCAGCATTTT
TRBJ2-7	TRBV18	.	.	CASSLKDTGHEQYF	TGTGCCAGCTCACTCAAGGACACGGGCCACGAGCAGTACTTC
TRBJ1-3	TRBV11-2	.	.	CASSLGLPSSGNTIYF	TGTGCCAGCAGCTTAGGTCTTCCGAGCTCTGGAAACACCATATATTTT
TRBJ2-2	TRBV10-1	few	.	CASKQSGTGELFF	TGCGCCAGCAAGCAAAGTGGCACCGGGGAGCTGTTTTTT
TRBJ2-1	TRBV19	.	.	CASSIHGSYNEQFF	TGTGCCAGTAGTATCCATGGCAGCTACAATGAGCAGTTCTTC
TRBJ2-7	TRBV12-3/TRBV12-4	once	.	CASSSTGLEQYF	TGTGCCAGCAGTTCCACAGGGCTCGAGCAGTACTTC
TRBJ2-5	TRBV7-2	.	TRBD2	CASQWSGVKQETQYF	TGTGCCAGCCAGTGGAGCGGGGTGAAGCAGGAGACCCAGTACTTC
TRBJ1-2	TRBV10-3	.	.	CAIRFAAKTNYGYTF	TGTGCCATCAGATTCGCAGCGAAGACTAACTATGGCTACACCTTC
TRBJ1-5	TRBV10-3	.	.	CAISESRDPQHF	TGTGCCATCAGTGAGTCCCGGGATCCCCAGCATTTT
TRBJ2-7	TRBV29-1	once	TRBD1	CSAELQGSSSYEQYF	TGCAGCGCCGAACTACAGGGGAGCTCTTCCTACGAGCAGTACTTC
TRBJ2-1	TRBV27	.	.	CASSYPLQGLGEQFF	TGTGCCAGCAGTTACCCACTCCAGGGTTTAGGAGAGCAGTTCTTC
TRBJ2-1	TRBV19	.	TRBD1	CASSIDRGLGNEQFF	TGTGCCAGTAGTATTGACAGGGGTCTAGGTAATGAGCAGTTCTTC
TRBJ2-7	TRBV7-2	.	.	CASIQIPMSYEQYF	TGTGCCAGTATTCAGATCCCGATGTCCTACGAGCAGTACTTC
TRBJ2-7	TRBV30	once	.	CARADTGSYEQYF	TGTGCCAGGGCGGACACAGGCTCCTACGAGCAGTACTTC
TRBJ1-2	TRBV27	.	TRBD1	CASSPRDRGNIRYTF	TGTGCCAGCAGTCCCCGGGACAGGGGCAATATCCGCTACACCTTC
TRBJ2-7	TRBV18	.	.	CASSPDLGARAEQYF	TGTGCCAGCTCACCAGACCTGGGGGCGCGGGCCGAGCAGTACTTC
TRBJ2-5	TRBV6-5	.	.	CASSYGALQETQYF	TGTGCCAGCAGTTATGGGGCGCTCCAAGAGACCCAGTACTTC
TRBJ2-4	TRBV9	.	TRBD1	CASSVAPTGAKNIQYF	TGTGCCAGCAGCGTAGCGCCGACAGGGGCCAAAAACATTCAGTACTTC
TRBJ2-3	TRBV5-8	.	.	CASSLFGAGSTDTQYF	TGTGCCAGCAGCTTGTTTGGGGCAGGGAGCACAGATACGCAGTATTTT
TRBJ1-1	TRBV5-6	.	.	CASSLTAGPNTEAFF	TGTGCCAGCAGCTTGACCGCCGGTCCGAACACTGAAGCTTTCTTT
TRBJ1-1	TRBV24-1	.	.	CATSEGVGTEAFF	TGTGCCACCAGTGAAGGAGTGGGCACTGAAGCTTTCTTT
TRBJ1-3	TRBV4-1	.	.	CASSPGGGTPGNTIYF	TGCGCCAGCAGCCCGGGGGGCGGTACACCTGGAAACACCATATATTTT
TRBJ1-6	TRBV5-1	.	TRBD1	CASSLDAGGPNSPLHF	TGCGCCAGCAGCTTGGACGCAGGGGGACCCAATTCACCCCTCCACTTT
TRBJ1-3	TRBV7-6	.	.	CASSLSTGYPSGNTIYF	TGTGCCAGCAGCTTATCAACAGGGTACCCATCTGGAAACACCATATATTTT